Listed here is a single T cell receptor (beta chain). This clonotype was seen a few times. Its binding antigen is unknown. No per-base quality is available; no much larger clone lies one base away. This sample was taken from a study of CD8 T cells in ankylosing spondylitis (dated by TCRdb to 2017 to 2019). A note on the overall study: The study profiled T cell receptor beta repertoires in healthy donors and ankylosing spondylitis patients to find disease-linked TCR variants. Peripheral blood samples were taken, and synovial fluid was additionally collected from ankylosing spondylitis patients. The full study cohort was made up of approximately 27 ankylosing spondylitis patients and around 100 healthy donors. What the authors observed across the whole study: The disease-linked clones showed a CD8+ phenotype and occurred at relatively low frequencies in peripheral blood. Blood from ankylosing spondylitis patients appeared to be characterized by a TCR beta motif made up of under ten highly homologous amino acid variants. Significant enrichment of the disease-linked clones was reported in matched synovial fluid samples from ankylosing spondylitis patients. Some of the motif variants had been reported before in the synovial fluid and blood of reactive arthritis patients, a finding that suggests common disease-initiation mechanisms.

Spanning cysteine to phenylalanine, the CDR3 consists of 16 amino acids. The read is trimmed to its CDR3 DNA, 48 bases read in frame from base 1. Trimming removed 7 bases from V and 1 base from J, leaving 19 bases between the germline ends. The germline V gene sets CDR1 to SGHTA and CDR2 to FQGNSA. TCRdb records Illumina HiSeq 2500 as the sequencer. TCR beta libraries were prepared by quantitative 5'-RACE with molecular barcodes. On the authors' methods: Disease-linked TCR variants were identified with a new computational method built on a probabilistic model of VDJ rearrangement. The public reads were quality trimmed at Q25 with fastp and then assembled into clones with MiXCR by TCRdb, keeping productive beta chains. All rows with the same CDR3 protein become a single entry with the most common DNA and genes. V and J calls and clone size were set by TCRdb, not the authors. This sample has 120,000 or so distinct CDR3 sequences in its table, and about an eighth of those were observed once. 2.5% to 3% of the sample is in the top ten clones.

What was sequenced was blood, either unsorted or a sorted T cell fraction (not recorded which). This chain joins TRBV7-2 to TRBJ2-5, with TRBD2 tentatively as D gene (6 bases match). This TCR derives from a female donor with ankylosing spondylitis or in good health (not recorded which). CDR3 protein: CASNPNPLATQETQYF. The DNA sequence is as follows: TGTGCCAGCAACCCCAACCCCCTAGCGACCCAAGAGACCCAGTACTTC.